These T cell receptor beta chains were read from a single sample in a study of regulatory T cells in long-lasting Graves disease. TCRdb called the multiplex PCR reads again in MiXCR, with one record for every CDR3 protein. Among 350,000 to 550,000 distinct CDR3 sequences listed, 11% to 15% were seen once. The same sample was also used in a study of T cells in Graves' hyperthyroidism and ophthalmopathy.

Sequencing used peripheral blood mononuclear cells (PBMCs), obtained at new diagnosis, from a patient treated with antithyroid drugs. Receptor source: a woman between 50 and 59 years old with Graves disease. CDR3s include the opening cysteine and the closing phenylalanine or tryptophan. D genes are given only for firm matches. Not all rows give a size; the values are once, few, many and, for expanded clones, a class.

>NA|TRBV18|TRBJ2-7|TRBD2
CASSPRAGAFRGEQYF
TGTGCCAGCTCACCAAGGGCGGGAGCCTTCCGGGGGGAGCAGTACTTC
>many|TRBV20-1|TRBJ2-1|TRBD2
CSARTLAGLGNEQFF
TGCAGTGCCAGGACGCTAGCGGGACTGGGGAATGAGCAGTTCTTC
>NA|TRBV5-1|TRBJ2-5|NA
CASSYILAQETQYF
TGCGCCAGCAGCTACATTCTAGCCCAAGAGACCCAGTACTTC
>many|TRBV5-5|TRBJ2-7|NA
CASQESYEQYF
TGTGCCAGCCAGGAGTCCTACGAGCAGTACTTC
>few|TRBV6-1|TRBJ2-3|TRBD2
CASSSPTSGIKDTQYF
TGTGCCAGCAGCTCCCCAACTAGCGGGATTAAAGATACGCAGTATTTT
>few|TRBV4-1|TRBJ2-2|NA
CASSQLGPTGELFF
TGCGCCAGCAGCCAACTAGGACCCACCGGGGAGCTGTTTTTT
>many|TRBV11-2|TRBJ1-2|NA
CASSLEGDGYTF
TGTGCCAGCAGCTTAGAAGGGGACGGCTACACCTTC
>many|TRBV5-1|TRBJ2-2|NA
CASSLAGTGELFF
TGTGCCAGCAGCTTAGCAGGGACCGGGGAGCTGTTTTTT
>few|TRBV2|TRBJ2-3|NA
CASSVRLGTDTQYF
TGTGCCAGCAGTGTCCGACTAGGGACAGATACGCAGTATTTT
>few|TRBV20-1|TRBJ1-1|NA
CSASTWASTEAFF
TGCAGTGCCTCCACCTGGGCGTCCACTGAAGCTTTCTTT
>NA|TRBV7-6|TRBJ2-3|NA
CASSVLVPAASTDTQYF
TGTGCCAGCAGCGTACTTGTCCCGGCTGCTAGCACAGATACGCAGTATTTT
>NA|TRBV19|TRBJ1-1|TRBD1
CASSIRDRGLRTEAFF
TGTGCCAGTAGCATCCGGGACAGGGGGCTCAGGACTGAAGCTTTCTTT
>few|TRBV4-2|TRBJ2-1|TRBD2
CASSDLAGDYNEQFF
TGTGCCAGCAGCGATCTAGCGGGAGACTACAATGAGCAGTTCTTC
>NA|TRBV20-1|TRBJ2-1|NA
CSARDPQGAYNEQFF
TGCAGTGCTAGAGATCCACAGGGTGCCTACAATGAGCAGTTCTTC
>many|TRBV28|TRBJ2-7|NA
CASSEGMEPYEQYF
TGTGCCAGCAGTGAAGGGATGGAACCCTACGAGCAGTACTTC
>many|TRBV5-1|TRBJ2-1|NA
CASSYYRDSLPRGGQFF
TGCGCCAGCAGCTACTACCGGGACTCCCTCCCCCGCGGAGGGCAGTTCTTC
>few|TRBV19|TRBJ2-1|TRBD2
CASRGLAGGLYNEQFF
TGTGCCAGTAGAGGACTAGCGGGAGGTCTCTACAATGAGCAGTTCTTC
>few|TRBV10-3|TRBJ2-2|TRBD2
CAIRTGLANTGELFF
TGTGCCATCAGGACGGGACTAGCTAACACCGGGGAGCTGTTTTTT
>many|TRBV28|TRBJ2-5|NA
CASSFRGLGETQYF
TGTGCCAGCAGTTTCCGGGGGCTGGGTGAGACCCAGTACTTC
>few|TRBV27|TRBJ1-1|NA
CASSYVAGTEAFF
TGTGCCAGCAGCTATGTCGCAGGGACCGAAGCTTTCTTT
>few|TRBV29-1|TRBJ1-2|NA
CSVDINYGAHYGYTF
TGCAGCGTTGATATTAATTATGGGGCGCACTATGGCTACACCTTC
>many|TRBV3-1|TRBJ1-2|NA
CASSQEAVHYGYTF
TGTGCCAGCAGCCAAGAGGCGGTCCACTATGGCTACACCTTC
>NA|TRBV7-2|TRBJ2-3|TRBD2
CASSLDGGVPTDTQYF
TGTGCCAGCAGCTTAGACGGGGGGGTTCCCACAGATACGCAGTATTTT
>many|TRBV3-1|TRBJ1-1|NA
CASSQDAGMNTEAFF
TGTGCCAGCAGCCAAGATGCAGGGATGAACACTGAAGCTTTCTTT
>few|TRBV3-1|TRBJ2-5|NA
CASSHQVGRETQYF
TGTGCCAGCAGCCATCAGGTGGGCAGAGAGACCCAGTACTTC
>many|TRBV28|TRBJ2-3|TRBD2
CASSLSGGALDTQYF
TGTGCCAGCAGTTTATCGGGGGGTGCTTTGGATACGCAGTATTTT
>few|TRBV7-6|TRBJ2-5|NA
CASSSPAGGETQYF
TGTGCCAGCAGCTCCCCCGCAGGTGGAGAGACCCAGTACTTC
>NA|TRBV10-3|TRBJ2-3|NA
CAISDQVTDTQYF
TGTGCCATCAGTGATCAGGTTACAGATACGCAGTATTTT
>many|TRBV9|TRBJ2-2|TRBD1
CASSAAGTANTGELFF
TGTGCCAGCAGCGCTGCCGGGACAGCCAACACCGGGGAGCTGTTTTTT
>NA|TRBV5-4|TRBJ2-1|NA
CASSLWTLGMGNEQFF
TGTGCCAGCAGCTTGTGGACCCTGGGGATGGGCAATGAGCAGTTCTTC
>few|TRBV3-1|TRBJ2-1|TRBD1
CASDGGQGVNNEQFF
TGTGCCAGCGACGGGGGACAGGGGGTGAACAATGAGCAGTTCTTC
>few|TRBV3-1|TRBJ2-5|NA
CASSQLGRWGETQYF
TGTGCCAGCAGCCAACTAGGAAGATGGGGGGAGACCCAGTACTTC
>NA|TRBV4-1|TRBJ2-2|NA
CASSQGPGRSTGELFF
TGCGCCAGCAGCCAAGGACCGGGACGGTCCACCGGGGAGCTGTTTTTT
>NA|TRBV6-1|TRBJ2-2|TRBD1
CASESRTGSDGELFF
TGTGCCAGCGAATCCCGGACAGGGTCGGACGGGGAGCTGTTTTTT
>many|TRBV29-1|TRBJ2-3|NA
CSVGWDTDTQYF
TGCAGCGTTGGGTGGGACACAGATACGCAGTATTTT
>NA|TRBV30|TRBJ2-3|TRBD2
CAGGWREGLYTQYF
TGTGCCGGGGGCTGGCGGGAGGGCTTATATACGCAGTATTTT
>NA|TRBV4-1|TRBJ1-4|NA
CASSFEGQPTNEKLFF
TGCGCCAGCAGCTTCGAAGGACAGCCAACTAATGAAAAACTGTTTTTT
>many|TRBV7-9|TRBJ2-1|NA
CASSLDLSSYNEQFF
TGTGCCAGCAGTTTAGACTTGAGCTCCTACAATGAGCAGTTCTTC
>many|TRBV12-3/TRBV12-4|TRBJ2-5|NA
CASSLGESGGGETQYF
TGTGCCAGCAGTTTAGGGGAGTCAGGGGGAGGAGAGACCCAGTACTTC
>many|TRBV20-1|TRBJ1-1|TRBD1
CSARRGQGLANTEAFF
TGCAGTGCTAGGAGGGGACAGGGATTGGCGAACACTGAAGCTTTCTTT
>NA|TRBV11-2|TRBJ2-3|TRBD2
CASSLEAGAGDTQYF
TGTGCCAGCAGCTTAGAAGCGGGAGCGGGAGATACGCAGTATTTT
>many|TRBV28|TRBJ2-2|NA
CASSSIGRGNTGELFF
TGTGCCAGCAGTTCAATCGGCAGGGGGAACACCGGGGAGCTGTTTTTT
>many|TRBV10-3|TRBJ2-3|NA
CASAQGGADTQYF
TGTGCCTCCGCTCAGGGGGGGGCAGATACGCAGTATTTT
>NA|TRBV25-1|TRBJ2-6|NA
CASSATFGGQTFSGANVLTF
TGTGCCAGCAGTGCTACCTTTGGGGGGCAAACCTTCTCTGGGGCCAACGTCCTGACTTTC
>many|TRBV2|TRBJ1-4|NA
CASSEMMGAEEKLFF
TGTGCCAGCAGTGAAATGATGGGGGCTGAGGAAAAACTGTTTTTT